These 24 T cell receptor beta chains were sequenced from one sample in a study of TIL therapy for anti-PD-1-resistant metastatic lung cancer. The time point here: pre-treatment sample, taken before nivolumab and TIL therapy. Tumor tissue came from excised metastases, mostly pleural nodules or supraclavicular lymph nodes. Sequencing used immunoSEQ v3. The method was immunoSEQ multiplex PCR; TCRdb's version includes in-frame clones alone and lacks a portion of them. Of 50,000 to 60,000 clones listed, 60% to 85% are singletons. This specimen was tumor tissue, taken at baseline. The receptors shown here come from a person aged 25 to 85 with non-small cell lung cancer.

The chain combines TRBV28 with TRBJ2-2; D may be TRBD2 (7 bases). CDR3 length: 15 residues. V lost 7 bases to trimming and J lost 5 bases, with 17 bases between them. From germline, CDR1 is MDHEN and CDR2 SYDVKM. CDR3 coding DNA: TGTGCCAGCATACCGGGGGGCGATCTGACCGGGGAGCTGTTTTTT. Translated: CASIPGGDLTGELFF.

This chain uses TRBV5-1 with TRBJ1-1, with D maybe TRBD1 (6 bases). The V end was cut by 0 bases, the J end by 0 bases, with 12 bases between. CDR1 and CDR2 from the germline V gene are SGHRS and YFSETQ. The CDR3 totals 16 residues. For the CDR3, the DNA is TGCGCCAGCAGCTTGGTCACAGGGACCCTGAACACTGAAGCTTTCTTT. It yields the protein CASSLVTGTLNTEAFF.

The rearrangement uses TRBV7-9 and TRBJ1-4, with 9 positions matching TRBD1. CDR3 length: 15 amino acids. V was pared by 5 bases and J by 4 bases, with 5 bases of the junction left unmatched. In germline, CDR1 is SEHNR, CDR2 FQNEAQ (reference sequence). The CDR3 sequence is CASSRGQGINEKLFF. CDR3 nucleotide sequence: TGTGCCAGCAGCAGAGGACAGGGGATTAATGAAAAACTGTTTTTT.

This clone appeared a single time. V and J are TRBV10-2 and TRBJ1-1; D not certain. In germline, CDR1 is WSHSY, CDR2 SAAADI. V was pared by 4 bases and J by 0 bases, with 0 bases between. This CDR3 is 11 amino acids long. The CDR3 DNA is TGCGCCAGCAGTGTGAACACTGAAGCTTTCTTT. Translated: CASSVNTEAFF.

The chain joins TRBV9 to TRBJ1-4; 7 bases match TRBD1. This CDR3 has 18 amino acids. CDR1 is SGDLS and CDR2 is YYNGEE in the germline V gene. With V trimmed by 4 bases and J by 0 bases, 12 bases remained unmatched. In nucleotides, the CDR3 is TGTGCCAGCAGCCCGGGGACAGAAAGATCTGCAACTAATGAAAAACTGTTTTTT. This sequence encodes CASSPGTERSATNEKLFF. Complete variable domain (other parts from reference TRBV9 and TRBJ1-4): DSGVTQTPKHLITATGQRVTLRCSPRSGDLSVYWYQQSLDQGLQFLIQYYNGEERAKGNILERFSAQQFPDLHSELNLSSLELGDSALYFCASSPGTERSATNEKLFFGSGTQLSVL.

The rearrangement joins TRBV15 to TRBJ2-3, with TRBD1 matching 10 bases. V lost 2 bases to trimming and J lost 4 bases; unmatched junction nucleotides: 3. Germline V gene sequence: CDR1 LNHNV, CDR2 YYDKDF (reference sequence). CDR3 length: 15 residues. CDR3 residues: CATSRRQGASDTQYF. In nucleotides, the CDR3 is TGTGCCACCAGCAGACGACAGGGGGCCTCAGATACGCAGTATTTT. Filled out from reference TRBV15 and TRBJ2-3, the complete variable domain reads DAMVIQNPRYQVTQFGKPVTLSCSQTLNHNVMYWYQQKSSQAPKLLFHYYDKDFNNEADTPDNFQSRRPNTSFCFLDIRSPGLGDTAMYLCATSRRQGASDTQYFGPGTRLTVL.

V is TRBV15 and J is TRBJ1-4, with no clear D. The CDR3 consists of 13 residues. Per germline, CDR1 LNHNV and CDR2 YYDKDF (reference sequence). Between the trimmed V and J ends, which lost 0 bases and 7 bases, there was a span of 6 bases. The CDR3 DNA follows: TGTGCCACCAGCAGAGAGTCGGGTGAAAAACTGTTTTTT. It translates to CATSRESGEKLFF.

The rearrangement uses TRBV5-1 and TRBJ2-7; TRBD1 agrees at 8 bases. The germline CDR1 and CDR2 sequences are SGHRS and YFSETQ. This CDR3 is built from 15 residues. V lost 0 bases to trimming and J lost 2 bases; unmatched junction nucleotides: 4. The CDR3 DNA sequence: TGCGCCAGCAGCTTGGCAGGGGGCATCGCCTACGAGCAGTACTTC. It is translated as CASSLAGGIAYEQYF.

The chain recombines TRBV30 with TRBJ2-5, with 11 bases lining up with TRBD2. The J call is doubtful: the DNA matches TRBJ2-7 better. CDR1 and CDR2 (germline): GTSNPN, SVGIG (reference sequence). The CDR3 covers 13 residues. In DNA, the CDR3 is TGTGCCCTCAGGACTAGCGGGCAAAACGAGCAGTACTTC. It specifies CALRTSGQNEQYF.

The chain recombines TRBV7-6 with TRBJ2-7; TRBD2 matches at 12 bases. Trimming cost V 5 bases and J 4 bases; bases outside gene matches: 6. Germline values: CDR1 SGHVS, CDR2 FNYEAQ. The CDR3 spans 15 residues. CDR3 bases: TGTGCCAGCAGCCCACTAGCGGGGGGCCCTTACGAGCAGTACTTC. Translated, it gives CASSPLAGGPYEQYF.

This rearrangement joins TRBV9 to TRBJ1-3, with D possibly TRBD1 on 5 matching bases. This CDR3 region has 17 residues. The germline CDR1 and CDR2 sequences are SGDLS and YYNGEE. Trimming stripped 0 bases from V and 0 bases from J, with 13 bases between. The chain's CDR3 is CASSVGTGPISGNTIYF. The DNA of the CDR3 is TGTGCCAGCAGCGTAGGTACAGGACCCATCTCTGGAAACACCATATATTTT.

The CDR3 DNA follows: TGTGCCACCAGCAGACTAGTGGACAGGAGCAATCAGCCCCAGCATTTT. Translation: CATSRLVDRSNQPQHF. The chain uses TRBV15 and TRBJ1-5; 7 bases fit TRBD1. With V trimmed by 2 bases and J by 1 base, 5 bases remained unmatched. The CDR3 is made up of 16 amino acids. Germline V gene data show CDR1 as LNHNV and CDR2 as YYDKDF (reference sequence).

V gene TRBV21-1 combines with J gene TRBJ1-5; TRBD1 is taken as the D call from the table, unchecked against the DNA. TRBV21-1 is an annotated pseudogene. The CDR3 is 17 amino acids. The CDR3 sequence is CASSKGPMTGLNQPQHF. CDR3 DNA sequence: TGTGCCAGCAGCAAAGGCCCGATGACAGGGCTCAATCAGCCCCAGCATTTT.

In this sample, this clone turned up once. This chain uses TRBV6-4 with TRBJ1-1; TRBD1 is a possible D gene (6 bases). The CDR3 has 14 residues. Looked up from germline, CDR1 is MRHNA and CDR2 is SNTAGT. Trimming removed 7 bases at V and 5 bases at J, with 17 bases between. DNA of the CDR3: TGTGCCAGCAAGACTTCAGGGGAGGGGACTGAAGCTTTCTTT. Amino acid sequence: CASKTSGEGTEAFF.

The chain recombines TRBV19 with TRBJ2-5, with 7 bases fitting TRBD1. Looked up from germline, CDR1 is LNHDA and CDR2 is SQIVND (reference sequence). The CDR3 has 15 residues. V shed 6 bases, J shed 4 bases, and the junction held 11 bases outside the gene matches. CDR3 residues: CASSPAGQAGETQYF. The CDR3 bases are TGTGCCAGTAGCCCTGCTGGACAGGCGGGAGAGACCCAGTACTTC.

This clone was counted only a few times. CDR3 bases: TGTGCCAGCAGCCCCCTTGGCGGCGCTAACTATGGCTACACCTTC. It is translated as CASSPLGGANYGYTF. The gene calls are TRBV7-9 and TRBJ1-2; no firm D call. The CDR3 is made up of 15 amino acids. Trimming took off 5 bases at V and 0 bases at J, with 13 bases between the two ends. CDR1 is SEHNR and CDR2 is FQNEAQ in the germline V gene (reference sequence). The full variable domain, completed using reference TRBV7-9 and TRBJ1-2, is DTGVSQNPRHKITKRGQNVTFRCDPISEHNRLYWYRQTLGQGPEFLTYFQNEAQLEKSRLLSDRFSAERPKGSFSTLEIQRTEQGDSAMYLCASSPLGGANYGYTFGSGTRLTVV.

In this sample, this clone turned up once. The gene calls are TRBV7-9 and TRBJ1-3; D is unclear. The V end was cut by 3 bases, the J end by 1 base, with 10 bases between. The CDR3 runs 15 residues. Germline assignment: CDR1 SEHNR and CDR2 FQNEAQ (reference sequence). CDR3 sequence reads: CASSFEGTSGNTIYF. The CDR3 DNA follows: TGTGCCAGCAGCTTCGAGGGTACTTCTGGAAACACCATATATTTT.

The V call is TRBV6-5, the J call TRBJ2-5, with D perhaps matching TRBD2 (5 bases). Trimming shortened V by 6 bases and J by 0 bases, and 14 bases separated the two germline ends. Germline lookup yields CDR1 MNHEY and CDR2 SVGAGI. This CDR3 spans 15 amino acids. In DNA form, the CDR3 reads TGTGCCAGCAGGGGTGGACTGAGGTACCAAGAGACCCAGTACTTC. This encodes CASRGGLRYQETQYF.

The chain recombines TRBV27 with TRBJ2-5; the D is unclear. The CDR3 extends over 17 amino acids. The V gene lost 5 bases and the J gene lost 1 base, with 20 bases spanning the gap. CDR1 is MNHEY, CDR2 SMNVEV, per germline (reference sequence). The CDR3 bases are TGTGCCAGCAGTCTTCTCCCGGGCCCAACCCTCCAAGAGACCCAGTACTTC. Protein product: CASSLLPGPTLQETQYF.

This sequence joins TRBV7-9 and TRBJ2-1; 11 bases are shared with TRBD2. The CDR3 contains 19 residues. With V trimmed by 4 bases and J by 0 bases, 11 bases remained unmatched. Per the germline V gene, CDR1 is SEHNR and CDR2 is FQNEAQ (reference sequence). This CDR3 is CASSSSLAGDVSSYNEQFF. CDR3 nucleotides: TGTGCCAGCAGCTCGTCACTAGCGGGGGACGTGAGCTCCTACAATGAGCAGTTCTTC.

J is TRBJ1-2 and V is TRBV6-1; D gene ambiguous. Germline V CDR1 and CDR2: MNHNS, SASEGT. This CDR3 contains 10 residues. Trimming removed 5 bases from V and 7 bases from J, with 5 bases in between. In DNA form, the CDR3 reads TGTGCCAGCAGTTACATTGGCTACACCTTC. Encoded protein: CASSYIGYTF.

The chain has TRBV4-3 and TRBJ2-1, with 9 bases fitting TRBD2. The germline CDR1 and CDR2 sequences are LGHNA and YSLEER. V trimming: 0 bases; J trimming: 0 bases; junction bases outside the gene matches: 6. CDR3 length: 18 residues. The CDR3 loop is CASSQDGLAGLSYNEQFF. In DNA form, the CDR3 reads TGCGCCAGCAGCCAAGACGGCCTAGCGGGACTCTCCTACAATGAGCAGTTCTTC.

The CDR3 protein is CAWGGRGNQPQHF. The CDR3 DNA reads TGTGCCTGGGGGGGCAGGGGCAATCAGCCCCAGCATTTT. The chain is built from TRBV30 and TRBJ1-5, with D maybe TRBD1 (6 bases). CDR1 is GTSNPN, CDR2 SVGIG, per germline (reference sequence). The CDR3 runs to 13 residues. V was cut by 5 bases and J by 2 bases, with 10 bases left in between.

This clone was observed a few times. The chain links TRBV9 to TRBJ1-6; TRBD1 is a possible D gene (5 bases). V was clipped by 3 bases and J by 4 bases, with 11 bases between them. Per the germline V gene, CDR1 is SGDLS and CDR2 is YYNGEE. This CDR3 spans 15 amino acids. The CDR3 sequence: CASSGTGGYNSPLHF. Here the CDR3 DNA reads TGTGCCAGCAGCGGAACGGGGGGGTATAATTCACCCCTCCACTTT.